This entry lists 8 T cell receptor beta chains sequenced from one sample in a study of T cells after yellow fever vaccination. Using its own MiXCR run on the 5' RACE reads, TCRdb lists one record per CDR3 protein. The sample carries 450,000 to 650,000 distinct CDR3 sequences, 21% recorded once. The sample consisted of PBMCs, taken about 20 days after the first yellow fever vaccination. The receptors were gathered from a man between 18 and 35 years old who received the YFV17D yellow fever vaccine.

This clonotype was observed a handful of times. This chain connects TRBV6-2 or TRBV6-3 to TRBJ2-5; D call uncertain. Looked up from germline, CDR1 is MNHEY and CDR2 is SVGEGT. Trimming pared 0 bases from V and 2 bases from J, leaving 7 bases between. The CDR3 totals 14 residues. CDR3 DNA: TGTGCCAGCAGTTACTCGGCCAGGCAAGAGACCCAGTACTTC. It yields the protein CASSYSARQETQYF.

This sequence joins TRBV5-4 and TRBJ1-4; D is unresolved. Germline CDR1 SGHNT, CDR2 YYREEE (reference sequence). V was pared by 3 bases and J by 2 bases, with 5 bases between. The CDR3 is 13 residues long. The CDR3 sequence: CASSSQTNEKLFF. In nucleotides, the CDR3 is TGTGCCAGCAGCTCACAGACTAATGAAAAACTGTTTTTT.

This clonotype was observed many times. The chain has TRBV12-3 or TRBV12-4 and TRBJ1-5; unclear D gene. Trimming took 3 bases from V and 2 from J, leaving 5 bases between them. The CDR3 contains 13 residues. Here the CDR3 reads CASSFSGNQPQHF. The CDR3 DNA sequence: TGTGCCAGCAGTTTTTCCGGCAATCAGCCCCAGCATTTT.

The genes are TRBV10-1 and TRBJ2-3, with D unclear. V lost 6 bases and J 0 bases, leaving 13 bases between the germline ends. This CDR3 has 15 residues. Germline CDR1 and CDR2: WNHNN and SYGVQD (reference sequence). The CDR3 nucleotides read TGCGCCAGCAGCCCCGGTCCGGAAAGCACAGATACGCAGTATTTT. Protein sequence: CASSPGPESTDTQYF.

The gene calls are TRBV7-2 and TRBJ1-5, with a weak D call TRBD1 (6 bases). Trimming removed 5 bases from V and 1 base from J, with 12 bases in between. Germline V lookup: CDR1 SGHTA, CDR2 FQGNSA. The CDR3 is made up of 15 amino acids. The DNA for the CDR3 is TGTGCCAGCAGCGGAGGGGGTTTGAGCAATCAGCCCCAGCATTTT. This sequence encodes CASSGGGLSNQPQHF.

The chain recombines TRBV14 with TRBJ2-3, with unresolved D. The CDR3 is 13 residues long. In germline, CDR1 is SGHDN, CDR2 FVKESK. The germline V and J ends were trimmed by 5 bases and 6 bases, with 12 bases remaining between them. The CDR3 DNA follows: TGTGCCAGCAGCTTGATACCGTTGGATACGCAGTATTTT. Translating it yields CASSLIPLDTQYF.

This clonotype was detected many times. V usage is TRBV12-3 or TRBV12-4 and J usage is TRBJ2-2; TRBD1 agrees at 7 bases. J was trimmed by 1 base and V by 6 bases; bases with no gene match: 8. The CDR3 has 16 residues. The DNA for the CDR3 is TGTGCCAGCAGCAACACCGGGACAGAGAACACCGGGGAGCTGTTTTTT. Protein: CASSNTGTENTGELFF.

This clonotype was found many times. The CDR3 region has the DNA TGTGCCAGCAGTGAACGGGGTGAAGCTTTCTTT. Its protein is CASSERGEAFF. The rearrangement joins TRBV2 to TRBJ1-1; D is unresolved. The CDR3 spans 11 residues. Germline CDR1 and CDR2: SNHLY and FYNNEI. V dropped 2 bases and J dropped 7 bases, with 5 bases sitting between them.